This TCR beta chain was retrieved from a study of cytomegalovirus exposure and HLA in healthy donors. Across the study: A preliminary data release comprised 70 million to 95 million unique TCRs obtained from HLA-typed donors. Falling in the Caucasian-associated ancestry cluster were 65% to 90% of some 400 genotyped donors.

As to this clone: Its antigen is unidentified.

Notes on the study in general: Immune exposure was documented only through CMV serostatus. Researchers reported in a later analysis that a missense DCLRE1C variant was tied to TCR beta V- and J-gene trimming.

Primers: 60 Vbeta forward and 13 Jbeta reverse. The method was immunoSEQ multiplex PCR; TCRdb's version includes in-frame clones alone and lacks a portion of them. The sample yields under 200,000 clones, around 75% seen once. Germline V gene sequence: CDR1 LGHNA, CDR2 YNFKEQ. V dropped 3 bases and J dropped 0 bases, with 14 bases sitting between them. The CDR3 has 16 amino acids. Sample: PBMCs. This receptor was taken from a human donor in good health. The rearrangement links TRBV4-2 to TRBJ1-1; TRBD1 is a possible D gene (5 bases). The CDR3 nucleotides are TGTGCCAGCAGCCACTTAACCGGGGGACTGAACACTGAAGCTTTCTTT. It translates to CASSHLTGGLNTEAFF.